This T cell receptor (beta chain) derives from a study of blood T cell repertoires in COVID-19. Study overall: Acute and convalescent COVID-19 specimens originated in the United States, Italy and Spain. T cells, B-cell-depleted T cells, or PBMCs supplied cDNA or gDNA.

Authors' methods: Amplified reference gene primers provided the basis for estimating nucleated cell counts. Assay used: immunoSEQ multiplex PCR; TCRdb lists only in-frame clones, some missing. V, J and clone size are taken as reported in that table, and D and trimming were inferred from the DNA itself. The table includes around 70,000 clones, around 89% detected once. CDR3 length equals 11 residues. V was trimmed by 5 bases and J by 5 bases, leaving 6 bases between them. Per the germline V gene, CDR1 is SGHVS and CDR2 is FQNEAQ. The rearrangement uses TRBV7-8 and TRBJ2-5; tentatively, D is TRBD1 (5 bases). The receptor comes from a man aged 60 to 75 with acute or convalescent COVID-19. Sequenced: peripheral blood. In DNA, the CDR3 is TGTGCCAGCAGCCCAGGGGAGACCCAGTACTTC. Translated, it gives CASSPGETQYF.